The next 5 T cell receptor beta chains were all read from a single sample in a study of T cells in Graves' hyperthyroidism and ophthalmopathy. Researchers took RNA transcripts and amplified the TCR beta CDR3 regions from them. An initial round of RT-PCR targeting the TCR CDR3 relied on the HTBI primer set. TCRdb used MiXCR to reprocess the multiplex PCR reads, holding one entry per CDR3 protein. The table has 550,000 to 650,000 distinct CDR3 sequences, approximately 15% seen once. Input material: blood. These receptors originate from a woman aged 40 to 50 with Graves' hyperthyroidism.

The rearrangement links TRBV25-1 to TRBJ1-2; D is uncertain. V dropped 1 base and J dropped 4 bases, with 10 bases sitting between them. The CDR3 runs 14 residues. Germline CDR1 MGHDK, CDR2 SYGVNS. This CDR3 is CASSESAGSYGYTF. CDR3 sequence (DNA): TGTGCCAGCAGTGAATCGGCCGGGAGCTATGGCTACACCTTC.

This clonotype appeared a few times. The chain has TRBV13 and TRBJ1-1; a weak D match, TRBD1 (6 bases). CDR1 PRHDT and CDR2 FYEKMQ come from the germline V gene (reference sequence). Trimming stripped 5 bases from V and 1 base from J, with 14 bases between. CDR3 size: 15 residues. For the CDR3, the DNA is TGTGCCAGCAGCCAAGGGGGACACGGGAACACTGAAGCTTTCTTT. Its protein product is CASSQGGHGNTEAFF.

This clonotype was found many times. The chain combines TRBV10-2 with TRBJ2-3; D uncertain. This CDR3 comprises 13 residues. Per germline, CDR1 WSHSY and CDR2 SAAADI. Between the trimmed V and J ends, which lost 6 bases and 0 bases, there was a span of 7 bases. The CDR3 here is CASRQTSTDTQYF. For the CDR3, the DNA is TGCGCCAGCAGGCAGACTAGCACAGATACGCAGTATTTT.

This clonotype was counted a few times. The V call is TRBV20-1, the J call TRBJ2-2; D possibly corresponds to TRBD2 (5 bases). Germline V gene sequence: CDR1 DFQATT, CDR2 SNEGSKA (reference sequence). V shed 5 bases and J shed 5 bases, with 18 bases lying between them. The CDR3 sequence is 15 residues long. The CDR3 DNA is TGCAGTGCTGTCGTTGGGGTGAGGGTTACCGGGGAGCTGTTTTTT. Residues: CSAVVGVRVTGELFF.

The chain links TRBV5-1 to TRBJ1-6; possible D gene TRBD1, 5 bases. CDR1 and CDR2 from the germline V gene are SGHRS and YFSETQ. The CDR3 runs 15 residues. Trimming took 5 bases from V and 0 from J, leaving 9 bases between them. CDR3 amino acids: CASRQESSYNSPLHF. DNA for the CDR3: TGCGCCAGCAGACAGGAGAGCTCCTATAATTCACCCCTCCACTTT.